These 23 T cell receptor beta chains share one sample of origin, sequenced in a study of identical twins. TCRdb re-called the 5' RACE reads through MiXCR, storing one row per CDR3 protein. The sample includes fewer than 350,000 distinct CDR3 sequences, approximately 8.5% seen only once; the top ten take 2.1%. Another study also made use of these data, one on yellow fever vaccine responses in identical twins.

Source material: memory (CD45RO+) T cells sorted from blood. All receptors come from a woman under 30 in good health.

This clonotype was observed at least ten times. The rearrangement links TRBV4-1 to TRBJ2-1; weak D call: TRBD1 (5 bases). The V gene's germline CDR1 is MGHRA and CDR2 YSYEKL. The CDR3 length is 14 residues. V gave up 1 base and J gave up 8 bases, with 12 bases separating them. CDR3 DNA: TGCGCCAGCAGCCAAGTAGGGGTTGGGGATGAGCAGTTCTTC. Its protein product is CASSQVGVGDEQFF.

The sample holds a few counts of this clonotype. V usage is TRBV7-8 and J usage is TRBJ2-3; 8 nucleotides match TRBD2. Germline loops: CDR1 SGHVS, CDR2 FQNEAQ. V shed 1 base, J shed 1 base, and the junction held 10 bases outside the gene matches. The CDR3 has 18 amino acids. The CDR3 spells CASSLDPRLASRTDTQYF. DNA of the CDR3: TGTGCCAGCAGCTTAGACCCCCGACTAGCGAGCCGCACAGATACGCAGTATTTT.

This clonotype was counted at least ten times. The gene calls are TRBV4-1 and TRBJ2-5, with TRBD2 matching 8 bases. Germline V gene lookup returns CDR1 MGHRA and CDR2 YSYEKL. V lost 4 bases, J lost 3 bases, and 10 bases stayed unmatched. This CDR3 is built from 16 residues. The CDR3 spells CASSPWVGAGEETQYF. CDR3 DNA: TGCGCCAGCAGCCCCTGGGTGGGAGCGGGGGAAGAGACCCAGTACTTC.

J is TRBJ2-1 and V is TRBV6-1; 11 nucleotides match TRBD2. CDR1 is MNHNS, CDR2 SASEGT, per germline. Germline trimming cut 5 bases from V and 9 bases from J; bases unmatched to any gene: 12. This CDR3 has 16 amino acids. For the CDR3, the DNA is TGTGCCAGCAGTCCTGTTAGCGGGAGGGCTCGCGGTGAGCAGTTCTTC. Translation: CASSPVSGRARGEQFF.

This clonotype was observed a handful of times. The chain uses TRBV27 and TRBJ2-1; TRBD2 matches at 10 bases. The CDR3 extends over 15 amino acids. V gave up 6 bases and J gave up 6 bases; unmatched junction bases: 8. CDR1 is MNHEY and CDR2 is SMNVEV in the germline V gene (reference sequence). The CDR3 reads CASRERGGRSNEQFF. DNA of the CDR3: TGTGCCAGCAGAGAGCGGGGGGGCAGGAGCAATGAGCAGTTCTTC.

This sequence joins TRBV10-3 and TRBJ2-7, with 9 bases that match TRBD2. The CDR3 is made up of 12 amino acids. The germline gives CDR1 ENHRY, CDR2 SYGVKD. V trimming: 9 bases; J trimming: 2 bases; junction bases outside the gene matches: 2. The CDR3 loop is CAMGLAPYEQYF. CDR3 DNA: TGTGCCATGGGACTAGCTCCCTACGAGCAGTACTTC.

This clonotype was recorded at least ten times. Here the CDR3 reads CASSTLAAEQFF. The DNA of the CDR3 is TGTGCCAGCAGCACCCTAGCGGCAGAGCAGTTCTTC. J is TRBJ2-1 and V is TRBV5-6, with 7 bases lining up with TRBD2. Per germline, CDR1 SGHDT and CDR2 YYEEEE. The CDR3 loop spans 12 amino acids. The V and J ends lost 4 bases and 10 bases, in that order; junction bases with no gene match: 5.

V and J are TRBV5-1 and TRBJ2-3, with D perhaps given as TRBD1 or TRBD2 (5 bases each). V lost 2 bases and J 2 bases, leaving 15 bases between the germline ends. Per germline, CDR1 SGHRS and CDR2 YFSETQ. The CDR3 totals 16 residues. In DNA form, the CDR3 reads TGCGCCAGCAGCTTAGAAGCTTGGGGGACCACAGATACGCAGTATTTT. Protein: CASSLEAWGTTDTQYF. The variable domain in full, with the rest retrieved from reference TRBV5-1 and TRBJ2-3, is KAGVTQTPRYLIKTRGQQVTLSCSPISGHRSVSWYQQTPGQGLQFLFEYFSETQRNKGNFPGRFSGRQFSNSRSEMNVSTLELGDSALYLCASSLEAWGTTDTQYFGPGTRLTVL.

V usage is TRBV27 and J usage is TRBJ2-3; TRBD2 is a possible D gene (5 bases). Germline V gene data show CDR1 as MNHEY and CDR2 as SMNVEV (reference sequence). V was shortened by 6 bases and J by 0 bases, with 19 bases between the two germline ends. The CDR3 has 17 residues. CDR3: CASSARRTGTSTDTQYF. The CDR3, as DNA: TGTGCCAGCAGCGCCAGAAGGACGGGAACTAGCACAGATACGCAGTATTTT.

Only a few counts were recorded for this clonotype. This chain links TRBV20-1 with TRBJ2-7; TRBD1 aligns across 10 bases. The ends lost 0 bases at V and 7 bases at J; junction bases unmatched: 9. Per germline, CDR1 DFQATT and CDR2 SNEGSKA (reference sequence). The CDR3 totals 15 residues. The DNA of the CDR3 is TGCAGTGCTAGAGATCAGGGGACAGGGGCGAAAGAGCAGTACTTC. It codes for CSARDQGTGAKEQYF.

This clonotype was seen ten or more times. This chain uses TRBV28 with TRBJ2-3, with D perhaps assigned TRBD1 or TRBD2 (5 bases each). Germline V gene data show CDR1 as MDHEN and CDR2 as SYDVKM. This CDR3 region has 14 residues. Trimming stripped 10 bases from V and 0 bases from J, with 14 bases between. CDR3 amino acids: CATLRGASTDTQYF. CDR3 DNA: TGTGCCACCCTAAGAGGGGCCAGCACAGATACGCAGTATTTT. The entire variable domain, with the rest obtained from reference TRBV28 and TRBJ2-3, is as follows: DVKVTQSSRYLVKRTGEKVFLECVQDMDHENMFWYRQDPGLGLRLIYFSYDVKMKEKGDIPEGYSVSREKKERFSLILESASTNQTSMYLCATLRGASTDTQYFGPGTRLTVL.

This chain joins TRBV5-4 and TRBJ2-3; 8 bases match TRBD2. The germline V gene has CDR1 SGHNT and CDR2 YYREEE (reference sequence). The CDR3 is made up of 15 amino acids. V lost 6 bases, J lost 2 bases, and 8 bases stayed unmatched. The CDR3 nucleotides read TGTGCCAGCATGACACTAGCGGCAATCACAGATACGCAGTATTTT. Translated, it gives CASMTLAAITDTQYF.

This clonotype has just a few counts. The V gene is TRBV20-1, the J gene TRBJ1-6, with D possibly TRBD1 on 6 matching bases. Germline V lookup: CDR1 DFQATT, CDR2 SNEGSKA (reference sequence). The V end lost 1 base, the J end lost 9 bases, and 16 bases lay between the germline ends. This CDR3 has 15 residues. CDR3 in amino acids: CSARAEEQGSSPLHF. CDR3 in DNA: TGCAGTGCTAGAGCCGAGGAACAGGGCAGTTCACCCCTCCACTTT.

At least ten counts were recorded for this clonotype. Written as DNA, the CDR3 is TGCAGCGTCGGAAAAAATAGCAATCAGCCCCAGCATTTT. As protein: CSVGKNSNQPQHF. The genes are TRBV29-1 and TRBJ1-5; D unclear. V was cut by 6 bases and J by 0 bases, with 9 bases left in between. This CDR3 spans 13 amino acids. Looked up from germline, CDR1 is SQVTM and CDR2 is ANQGSEA.

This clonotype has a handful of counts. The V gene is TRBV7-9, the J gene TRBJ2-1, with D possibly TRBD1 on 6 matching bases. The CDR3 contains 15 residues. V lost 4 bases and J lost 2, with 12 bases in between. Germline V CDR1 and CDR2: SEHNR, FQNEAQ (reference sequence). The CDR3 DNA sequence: TGTGCCAGCAGCTCCAGGACAGTTACCTACAATGAGCAGTTCTTC. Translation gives CASSSRTVTYNEQFF.

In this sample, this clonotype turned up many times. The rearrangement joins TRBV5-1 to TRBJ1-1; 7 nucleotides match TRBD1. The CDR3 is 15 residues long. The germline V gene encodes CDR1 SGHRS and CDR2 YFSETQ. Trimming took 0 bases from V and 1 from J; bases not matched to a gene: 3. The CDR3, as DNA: TGCGCCAGCAGCTTGGACAGGGGTGGGAACACTGAAGCTTTCTTT. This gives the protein CASSLDRGGNTEAFF. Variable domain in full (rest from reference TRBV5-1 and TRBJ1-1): KAGVTQTPRYLIKTRGQQVTLSCSPISGHRSVSWYQQTPGQGLQFLFEYFSETQRNKGNFPGRFSGRQFSNSRSEMNVSTLELGDSALYLCASSLDRGGNTEAFFGQGTRLTVV.

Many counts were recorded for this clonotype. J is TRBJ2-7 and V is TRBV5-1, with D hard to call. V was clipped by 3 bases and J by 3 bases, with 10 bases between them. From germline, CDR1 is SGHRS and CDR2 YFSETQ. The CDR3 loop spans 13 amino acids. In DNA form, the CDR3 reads TGCGCCAGCAGCTCGGGTTTCGGCTACGAGCAGTACTTC. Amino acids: CASSSGFGYEQYF. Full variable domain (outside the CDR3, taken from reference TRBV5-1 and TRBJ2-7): KAGVTQTPRYLIKTRGQQVTLSCSPISGHRSVSWYQQTPGQGLQFLFEYFSETQRNKGNFPGRFSGRQFSNSRSEMNVSTLELGDSALYLCASSSGFGYEQYFGPGTRLTVT.

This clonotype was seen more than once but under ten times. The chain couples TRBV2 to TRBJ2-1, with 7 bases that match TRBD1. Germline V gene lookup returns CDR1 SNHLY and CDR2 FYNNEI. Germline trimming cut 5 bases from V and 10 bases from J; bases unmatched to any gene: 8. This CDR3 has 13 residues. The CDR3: CASSNDRDREQFF. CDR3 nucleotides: TGTGCCAGCAGTAACGACAGGGATAGAGAGCAGTTCTTC. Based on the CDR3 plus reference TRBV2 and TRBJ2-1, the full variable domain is EPEVTQTPSHQVTQMGQEVILRCVPISNHLYFYWYRQILGQKVEFLVSFYNNEISEKSEIFDDQFSVERPDGSNFTLKIRSTKLEDSAMYFCASSNDRDREQFFGPGTRLTVL.

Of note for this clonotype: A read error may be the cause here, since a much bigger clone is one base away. CDR3 residues: CATSDSHYTNTGELFF. CDR3 nucleotide sequence: TGTGCCACCAGTGATTCCCACTACACGAACACCGGGGAGCTGTTTTTT. The chain employs TRBV24-1 and TRBJ2-2; D unresolved. The CDR3 length is 16 residues. The germline V and J ends were trimmed by 2 bases and 0 bases, with 9 bases remaining between them. Germline-derived CDR1 and CDR2 are KGHDR and SFDVKD.

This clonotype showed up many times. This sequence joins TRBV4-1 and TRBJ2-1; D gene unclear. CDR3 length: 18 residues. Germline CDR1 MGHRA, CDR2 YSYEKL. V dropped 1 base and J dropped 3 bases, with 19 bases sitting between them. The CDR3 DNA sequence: TGCGCCAGCAGCCAAGTATCCGGACCCCCGAGACTCTACAATGAGCAGTTCTTC. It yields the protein CASSQVSGPPRLYNEQFF.

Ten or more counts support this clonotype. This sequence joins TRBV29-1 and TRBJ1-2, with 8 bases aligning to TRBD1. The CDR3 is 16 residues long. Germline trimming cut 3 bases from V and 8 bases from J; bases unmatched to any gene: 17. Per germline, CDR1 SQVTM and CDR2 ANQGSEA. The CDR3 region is CSVDRGTRTGSYGYTF. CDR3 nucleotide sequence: TGCAGCGTTGATAGAGGGACCCGGACAGGGTCCTACGGCTACACCTTC.

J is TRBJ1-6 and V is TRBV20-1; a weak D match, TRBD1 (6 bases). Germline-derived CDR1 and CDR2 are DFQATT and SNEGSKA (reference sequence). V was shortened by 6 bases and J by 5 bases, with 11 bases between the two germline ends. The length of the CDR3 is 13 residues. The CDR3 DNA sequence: TGCAGTGCAACCGGGGGCCATAATTCACCCCTCCACTTT. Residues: CSATGGHNSPLHF.

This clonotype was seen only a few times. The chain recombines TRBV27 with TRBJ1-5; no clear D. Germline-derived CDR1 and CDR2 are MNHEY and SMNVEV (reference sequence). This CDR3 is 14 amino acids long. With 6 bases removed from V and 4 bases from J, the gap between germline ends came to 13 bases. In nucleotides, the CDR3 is TGTGCCAGCAGCCCTAGAGTGTTAAATCAGCCCCAGCATTTT. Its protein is CASSPRVLNQPQHF.